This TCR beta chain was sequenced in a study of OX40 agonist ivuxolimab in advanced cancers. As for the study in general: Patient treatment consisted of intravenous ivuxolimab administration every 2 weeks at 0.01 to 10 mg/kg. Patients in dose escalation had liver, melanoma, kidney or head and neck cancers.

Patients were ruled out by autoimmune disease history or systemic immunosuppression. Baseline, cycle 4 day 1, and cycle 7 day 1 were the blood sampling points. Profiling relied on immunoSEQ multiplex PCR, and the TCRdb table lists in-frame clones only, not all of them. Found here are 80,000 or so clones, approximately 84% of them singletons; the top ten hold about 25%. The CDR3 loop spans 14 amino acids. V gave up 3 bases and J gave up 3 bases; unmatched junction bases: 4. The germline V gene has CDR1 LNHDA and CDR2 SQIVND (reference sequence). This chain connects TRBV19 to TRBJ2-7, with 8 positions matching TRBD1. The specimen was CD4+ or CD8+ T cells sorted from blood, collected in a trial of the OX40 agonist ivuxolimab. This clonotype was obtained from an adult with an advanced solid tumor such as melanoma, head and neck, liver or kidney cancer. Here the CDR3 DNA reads TGTGCCAGTAGTATGTGGACAGGGAACTACGAGCAGTACTTC. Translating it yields CASSMWTGNYEQYF.